This T cell receptor (beta chain) was recovered during a study of T cells in Graves' hyperthyroidism and ophthalmopathy. The table lists this clonotype with a few counts. A clone one base away is much larger, so this may be a read error. Stable disease denoted Graves' hyperthyroidism without ophthalmopathy progression within 18 months. The study enrolled patients aged 18 to 65 with newly diagnosed hyperthyroidism of under 2 months' duration. Any patient presenting with uncontrolled infection, other autoimmune disease, pregnancy or lactation was left out. Researchers took RNA transcripts and amplified the TCR beta CDR3 regions from them. The HTBI primer set drove a first-round RT-PCR of the TCR CDR3. TCRdb reprocessed the multiplex PCR reads via MiXCR and lists one record per CDR3 protein. This table has around 450,000 distinct CDR3 sequences, 15% to 18% appearing once. This CDR3 is 12 amino acids long. Trimming shortened V by 2 bases and J by 7 bases, and 3 bases separated the two germline ends.

The rearrangement joins TRBV12-3 or TRBV12-4 to TRBJ1-6; D not resolved. Material for sequencing was blood. This clonotype was sampled from a young woman with Graves' hyperthyroidism. As DNA, the CDR3 is TGTGCCAGCAGTTTAAGGAATTCACCCCTCCACTTT. Translation: CASSLRNSPLHF.